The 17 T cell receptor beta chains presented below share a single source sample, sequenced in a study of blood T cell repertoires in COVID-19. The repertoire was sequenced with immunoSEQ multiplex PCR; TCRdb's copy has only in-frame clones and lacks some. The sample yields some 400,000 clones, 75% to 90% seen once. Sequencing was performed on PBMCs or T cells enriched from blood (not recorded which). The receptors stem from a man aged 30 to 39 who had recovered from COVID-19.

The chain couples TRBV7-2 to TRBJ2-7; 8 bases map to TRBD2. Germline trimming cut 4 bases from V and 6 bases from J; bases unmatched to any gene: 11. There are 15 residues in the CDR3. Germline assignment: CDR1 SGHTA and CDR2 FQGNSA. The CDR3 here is CASSSTGTRGAEQYF. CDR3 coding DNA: TGTGCCAGCAGCTCCACCGGGACTAGAGGTGCCGAGCAGTACTTC.

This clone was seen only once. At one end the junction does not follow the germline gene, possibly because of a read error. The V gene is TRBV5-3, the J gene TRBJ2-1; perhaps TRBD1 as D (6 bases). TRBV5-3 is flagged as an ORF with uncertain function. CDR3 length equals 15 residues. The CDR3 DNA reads TGTGTCAGAAGCTCGGATGGGACACCTTACAATGAGCAGTTCTTC. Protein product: CVRSSDGTPYNEQFF.

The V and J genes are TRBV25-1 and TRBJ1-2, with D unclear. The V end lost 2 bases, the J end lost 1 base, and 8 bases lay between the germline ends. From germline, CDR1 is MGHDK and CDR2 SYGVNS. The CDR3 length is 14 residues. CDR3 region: CASSEGGNNYGYTF. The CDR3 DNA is TGTGCCAGCAGTGAAGGCGGCAATAACTATGGCTACACCTTC.

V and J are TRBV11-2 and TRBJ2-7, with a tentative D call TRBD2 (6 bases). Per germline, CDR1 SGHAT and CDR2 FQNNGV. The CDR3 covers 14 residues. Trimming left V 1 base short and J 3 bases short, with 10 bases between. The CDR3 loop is CASSLVIADYEQYF. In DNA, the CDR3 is TGTGCCAGCAGCTTAGTTATAGCGGACTACGAGCAGTACTTC.

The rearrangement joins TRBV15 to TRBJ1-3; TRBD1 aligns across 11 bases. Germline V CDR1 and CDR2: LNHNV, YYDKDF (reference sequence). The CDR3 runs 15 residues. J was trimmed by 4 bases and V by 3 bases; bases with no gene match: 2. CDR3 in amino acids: CATSRDRGPGNTIYF. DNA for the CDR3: TGTGCCACCAGCAGGGACAGGGGGCCCGGAAACACCATATATTTT. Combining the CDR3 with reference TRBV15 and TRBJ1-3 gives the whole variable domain DAMVIQNPRYQVTQFGKPVTLSCSQTLNHNVMYWYQQKSSQAPKLLFHYYDKDFNNEADTPDNFQSRRPNTSFCFLDIRSPGLGDTAMYLCATSRDRGPGNTIYFGEGSWLTVV.

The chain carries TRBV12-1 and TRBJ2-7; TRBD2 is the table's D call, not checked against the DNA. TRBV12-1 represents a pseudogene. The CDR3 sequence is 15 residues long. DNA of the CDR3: TGTGCCAGCAGCCCGACATCGACTAGTTCCTACGAGCAGTACTTC. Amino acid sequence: CASSPTSTSSYEQYF.

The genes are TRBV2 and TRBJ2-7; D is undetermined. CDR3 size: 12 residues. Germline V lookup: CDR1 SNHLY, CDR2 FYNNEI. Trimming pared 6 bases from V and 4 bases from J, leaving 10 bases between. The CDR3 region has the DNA TGTGCCAGCAGCGTCCAGGTTTACGAGCAGTACTTC. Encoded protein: CASSVQVYEQYF.

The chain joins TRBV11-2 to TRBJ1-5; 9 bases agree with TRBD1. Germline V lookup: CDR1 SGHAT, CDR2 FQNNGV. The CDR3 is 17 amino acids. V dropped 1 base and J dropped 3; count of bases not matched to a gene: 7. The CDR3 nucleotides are TGTGCCAGCAGCTTAGTGGACAGGGGAGGCTTCAATCAGCCCCAGCATTTT. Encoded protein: CASSLVDRGGFNQPQHF.

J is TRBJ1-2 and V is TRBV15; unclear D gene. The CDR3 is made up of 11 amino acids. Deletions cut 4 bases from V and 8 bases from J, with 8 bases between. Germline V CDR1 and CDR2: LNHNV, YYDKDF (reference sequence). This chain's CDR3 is CATSNSHGYTF. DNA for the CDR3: TGTGCCACCAGCAATAGTCACGGCTACACCTTC.

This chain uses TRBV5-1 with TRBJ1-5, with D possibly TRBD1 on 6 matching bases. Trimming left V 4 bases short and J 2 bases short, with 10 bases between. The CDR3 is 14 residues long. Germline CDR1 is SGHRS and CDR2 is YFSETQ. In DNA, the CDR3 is TGCGCCAGCAGCGAAGGGGGTGGCAATCAGCCCCAGCATTTT. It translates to CASSEGGGNQPQHF.

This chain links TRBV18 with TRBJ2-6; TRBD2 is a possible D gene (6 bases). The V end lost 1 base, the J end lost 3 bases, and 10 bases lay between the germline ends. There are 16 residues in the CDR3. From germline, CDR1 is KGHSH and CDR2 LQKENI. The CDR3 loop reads CASSPRGVDGANVLTF. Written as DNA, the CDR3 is TGTGCCAGCTCACCACGCGGGGTAGATGGGGCCAACGTCCTGACTTTC.

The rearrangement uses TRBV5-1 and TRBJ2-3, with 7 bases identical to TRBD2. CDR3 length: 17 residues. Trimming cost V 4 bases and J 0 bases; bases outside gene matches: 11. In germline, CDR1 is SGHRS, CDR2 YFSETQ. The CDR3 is CASSLPPSGKSTDTQYF. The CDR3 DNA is TGCGCCAGCAGCCTCCCCCCCAGCGGGAAAAGCACAGATACGCAGTATTTT.

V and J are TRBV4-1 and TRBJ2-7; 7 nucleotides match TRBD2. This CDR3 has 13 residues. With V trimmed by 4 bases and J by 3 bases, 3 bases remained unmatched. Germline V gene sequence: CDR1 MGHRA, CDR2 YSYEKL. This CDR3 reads CASSLWEGYEQYF. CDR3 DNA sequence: TGCGCCAGCAGCCTTTGGGAGGGCTACGAGCAGTACTTC.

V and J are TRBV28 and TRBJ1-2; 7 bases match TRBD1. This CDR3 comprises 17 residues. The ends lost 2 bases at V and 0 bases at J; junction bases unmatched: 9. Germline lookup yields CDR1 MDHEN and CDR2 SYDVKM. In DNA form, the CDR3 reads TGTGCCAGCAGTTTAAGTGACAGACAGGGAGCTAACTATGGCTACACCTTC. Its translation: CASSLSDRQGANYGYTF.

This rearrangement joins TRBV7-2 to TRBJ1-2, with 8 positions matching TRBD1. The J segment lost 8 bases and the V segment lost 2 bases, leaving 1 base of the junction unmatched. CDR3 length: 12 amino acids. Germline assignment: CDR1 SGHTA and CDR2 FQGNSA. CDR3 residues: CASSLHRGGYTF. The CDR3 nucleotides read TGTGCCAGCAGCTTACACAGGGGGGGCTACACCTTC.

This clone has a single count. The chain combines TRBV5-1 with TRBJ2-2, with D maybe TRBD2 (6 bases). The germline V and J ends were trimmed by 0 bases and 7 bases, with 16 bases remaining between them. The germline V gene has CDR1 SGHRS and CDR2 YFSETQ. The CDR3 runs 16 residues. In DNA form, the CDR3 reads TGCGCCAGCAGCTTGGGGAAGACTAGAGCTGGCGGGGAGCTGTTTTTT. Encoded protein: CASSLGKTRAGGELFF.

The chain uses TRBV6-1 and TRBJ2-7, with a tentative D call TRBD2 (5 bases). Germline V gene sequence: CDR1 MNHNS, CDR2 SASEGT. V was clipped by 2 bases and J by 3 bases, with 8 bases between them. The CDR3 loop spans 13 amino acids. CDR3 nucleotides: TGTGCCAGCAGTGAACTAGCTATCTACGAGCAGTACTTC. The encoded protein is CASSELAIYEQYF.